This T cell receptor (beta chain) was retrieved from a study of blood T cell repertoires in COVID-19. The germline gives CDR1 SQVTM, CDR2 ANQGSEA. V lost 0 bases and J 2 bases, leaving 11 bases between the germline ends. This CDR3 comprises 15 residues. The repertoire was sequenced with immunoSEQ multiplex PCR; TCRdb's copy has only in-frame clones and lacks some. The profile shows about 390,000 clones, about 83% of them singletons. This TCR derives from a woman between 45 and 65 years old who had recovered from COVID-19. The chain couples TRBV29-1 to TRBJ1-3; D ambiguous. Material: PBMCs or T cells enriched from blood (not recorded which). The CDR3 spells CSVEEGSLTGNTIYF. The CDR3 DNA follows: TGCAGCGTTGAAGAGGGGAGTCTAACTGGAAACACCATATATTTT.